This T cell receptor (beta chain) was retrieved from a study of blood T cell repertoires in COVID-19. Produced via immunoSEQ multiplex PCR; TCRdb's table is partial and in-frame only. This table has some 270,000 clones, 89% appearing once. The CDR3 loop spans 13 amino acids. Germline V lookup: CDR1 LNHDA, CDR2 SQIVND (reference sequence). V was trimmed by 3 bases and J by 5 bases, leaving 9 bases between them. This clone was picked up one time. The rearrangement joins TRBV19 to TRBJ2-3; D unclear. Sequencing was carried out using peripheral blood. This clonotype originated in a man in his forties or fifties with acute or convalescent COVID-19. The CDR3 spells CASSIPPVDTQYF. The CDR3 DNA sequence: TGTGCCAGTAGTATCCCTCCAGTAGATACGCAGTATTTT.